Given below is one T cell receptor beta chain in context. Its antigen is as yet unknown. The source of the sample is a study of follicular helper T cells after annual influenza vaccination. Study results and limitations: Day 7 ICOS+CD38+ clones were most often found later in ICOS-CD38- cTfh cells. Change in circulating plasmablasts correlated with ICOS+CD38+ cTfh clonality change. Undersampling of the much larger non-cTfh compartments could not be excluded for influenza clone enrichment.

The V gene's germline CDR1 is LNHDA and CDR2 SQIVND (reference sequence). V lost 0 bases, J lost 9 bases, and 18 bases stayed unmatched. This CDR3 spans 20 amino acids. Data came from immunoSEQ multiplex PCR; TCRdb stores just in-frame clones and leaves some out. The sample contains approximately 11,000 clones, around 85% of which appear only once. The sequence came from an adult who received the influenza vaccine. The chain joins TRBV19 to TRBJ1-6; 9 nucleotides match TRBD1. Sequencing used CXCR5- memory CD4+ T cells sorted from blood, obtained 6 weeks after influenza vaccination. CDR3 sequence (DNA): TGTGCCAGTAGTATAGATGGGAAGACAGGGGGGGAGTTCAGAGGTTCACCCCTCCACTTT. It specifies CASSIDGKTGGEFRGSPLHF.